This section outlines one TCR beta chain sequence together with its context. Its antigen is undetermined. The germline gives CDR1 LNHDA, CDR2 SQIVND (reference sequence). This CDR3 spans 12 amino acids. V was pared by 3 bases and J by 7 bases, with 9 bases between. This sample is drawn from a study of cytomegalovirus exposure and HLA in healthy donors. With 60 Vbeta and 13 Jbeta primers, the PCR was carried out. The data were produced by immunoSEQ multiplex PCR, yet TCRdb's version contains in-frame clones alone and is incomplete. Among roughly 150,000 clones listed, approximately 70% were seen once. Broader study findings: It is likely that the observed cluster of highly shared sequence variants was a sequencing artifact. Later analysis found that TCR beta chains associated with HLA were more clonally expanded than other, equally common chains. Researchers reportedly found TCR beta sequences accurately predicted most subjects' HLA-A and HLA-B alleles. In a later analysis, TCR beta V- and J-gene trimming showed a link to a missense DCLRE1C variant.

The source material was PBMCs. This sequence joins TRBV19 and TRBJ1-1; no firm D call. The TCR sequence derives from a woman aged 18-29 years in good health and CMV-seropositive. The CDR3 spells CASSISPREAFF. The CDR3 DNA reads TGTGCCAGTAGTATTAGCCCGCGTGAAGCTTTCTTT.